The source of this T cell receptor beta chain is a study of blood T cell repertoires in COVID-19. Study summary: Whether acute or convalescent, the COVID-19 samples came from the United States, Italy and Spain. Sources were T cells, B-cell-depleted T cells, or PBMCs; the material itself was cDNA or gDNA.

Source study methods: Nucleated cell counts were estimated from reference gene primer amplification. The protocol was immunoSEQ multiplex PCR, while the TCRdb copy is restricted to in-frame clones and leaves out a portion. The V and J calls and clone size are taken from that table; D and trimming were inferred from the DNA. The sample lists roughly 280,000 clones, 89% occurring once. The germline V gene has CDR1 MNHEY and CDR2 SMNVEV (reference sequence). The V end was cut by 5 bases, the J end by 0 bases, with 14 bases between. The CDR3 is 16 amino acids. This sequence originates from a middle-aged man with acute or convalescent COVID-19. The sample comprised peripheral blood. The genes are TRBV27 and TRBJ1-3; D gene uncertain. CDR3 sequence reads: CASSPEPPISGNTIYF. CDR3 in DNA: TGTGCCAGCAGTCCAGAACCACCCATCTCTGGAAACACCATATATTTT.